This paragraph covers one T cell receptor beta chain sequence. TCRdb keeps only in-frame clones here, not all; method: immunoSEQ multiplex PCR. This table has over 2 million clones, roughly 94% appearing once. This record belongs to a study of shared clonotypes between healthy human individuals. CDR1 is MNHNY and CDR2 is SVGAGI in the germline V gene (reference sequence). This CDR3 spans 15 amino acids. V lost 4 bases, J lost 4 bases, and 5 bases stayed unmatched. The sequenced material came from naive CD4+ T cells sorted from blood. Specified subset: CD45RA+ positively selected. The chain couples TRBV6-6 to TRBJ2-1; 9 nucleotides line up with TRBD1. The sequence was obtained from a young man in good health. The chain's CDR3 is CASSLPGQGYNEQFF. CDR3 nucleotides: TGTGCCAGCAGTTTGCCTGGACAGGGGTACAATGAGCAGTTCTTC.